Below are 7 T cell receptor beta chains sequenced from a single sample in a study of regulatory T cells in long-lasting Graves disease. Through Arm-PCR of CDR3 regions and iRepertoire HTBI primers, TCR beta libraries were built. Via MiXCR, TCRdb re-called the multiplex PCR reads, giving one row per CDR3 protein. This sample has around 450,000 distinct CDR3 sequences, with roughly a fifth found just once. Time point noted: persistent/refractory GD, antithyroid drugs over 5 years with positive TRAb. With RNA extracted from PBMCs as input, the TCR library was made. The sample consisted of peripheral blood mononuclear cells (PBMCs), taken when the disease was refractory, from a patient treated with antithyroid drugs. These receptors were collected from a female donor with Graves disease.

This clonotype was counted between two and nine times. V usage is TRBV29-1 and J usage is TRBJ2-5; a weak D match, TRBD2 (5 bases). The CDR3 runs to 15 residues. Germline V gene data show CDR1 as SQVTM and CDR2 as ANQGSEA. V lost 5 bases to trimming and J lost 1 base, with 17 bases between them. The CDR3 spells CSVMGSEWVQETQYF. CDR3 coding DNA: TGCAGCGTTATGGGGAGCGAGTGGGTCCAAGAGACCCAGTACTTC.

This clonotype has more than one count but fewer than ten. The CDR3 sequence: CSARDLTGNQPQHF. Written as DNA, the CDR3 is TGCAGTGCTAGAGATCTGACAGGTAATCAGCCCCAGCATTTT. The chain uses TRBV20-1 and TRBJ1-5; TRBD1 is a possible D gene (6 bases). Per germline, CDR1 DFQATT and CDR2 SNEGSKA (reference sequence). The CDR3 runs to 14 residues. V gave up 0 bases and J gave up 4 bases, with 10 bases separating them.

This clonotype was picked up many times. The chain recombines TRBV6-1 with TRBJ1-6, with a weak D call TRBD1 (6 bases). The V gene lost 4 bases and the J gene lost 5 bases, with 12 bases spanning the gap. The CDR3 extends over 15 amino acids. Germline CDR1 MNHNS, CDR2 SASEGT. The CDR3, as DNA: TGTGCCAGCAGTGTTTTGGGACAAGATAATTCACCCCTCCACTTT. The encoded protein is CASSVLGQDNSPLHF.

This clonotype came up a few times. As the CDR3 is not closed by the conserved phenylalanine or tryptophan, this likely results from a read error. This chain uses TRBV28 with TRBJ1-1, with D perhaps matching TRBD1 (6 bases). The germline V and J ends were trimmed by 6 bases and 1 base, with 9 bases remaining between them. The CDR3 spans 13 residues. Germline V gene data show CDR1 as MDHEN and CDR2 as SYDVKM. CDR3 in amino acids: CASRRTANTEAFL. CDR3 DNA: TGTGCCAGCAGAAGGACAGCGAACACTGAAGCTTTCCTT.

This clonotype showed up just a few times. This sequence joins TRBV28 and TRBJ2-3; 10 nucleotides align to TRBD2. CDR3 length equals 15 residues. The germline V gene encodes CDR1 MDHEN and CDR2 SYDVKM. The V segment lost 5 bases and the J segment 8 bases; nucleotides outside the gene matches: 10. The CDR3 sequence is CASSTTSGSSATQYF. The CDR3 nucleotides are TGTGCCAGCAGTACGACTAGCGGGTCGTCAGCTACGCAGTATTTT.

At least ten counts were recorded for this clonotype. The chain joins TRBV20-1 to TRBJ1-2; D not resolved. Germline V CDR1 and CDR2: DFQATT, SNEGSKA (reference sequence). The V end was cut by 3 bases, the J end by 4 bases, with 9 bases between. CDR3 length: 12 residues. The DNA of the CDR3 is TGCAGTGCTAGTCCTGATAGCTATGGCTACACCTTC. Amino acids: CSASPDSYGYTF.

The rearrangement joins TRBV5-5 to TRBJ2-1, with D perhaps TRBD2 (5 bases). The V end lost 1 base, the J end lost 4 bases, and 12 bases lay between the germline ends. CDR3 length: 15 amino acids. CDR1 is SGHKS, CDR2 YYEKEE, per germline (reference sequence). The CDR3 nucleotides are TGTGCCAGCAGCTTGCGGGGTCCGGCTTACAATGAGCAGTTCTTC. Protein sequence: CASSLRGPAYNEQFF.